The clone carrying this T cell receptor (beta chain) was observed at least ten times. The antigen is unknown. The data derive from a study of early T cells in non-severe SARS-CoV-2 infection. Study in general: Sequencing input comprised bulk RNA from unsorted whole blood; chain pairing was not available.

Each single cDNA molecule received a unique molecular identifier. TCRdb re-called the 5' RACE reads with MiXCR, one entry per CDR3 protein. The sample lists tens of thousands of distinct CDR3 sequences; around 8.9% were seen once. Study-level points and caveats: In VDJdb matching, anti-spike CD8 responses were favored while private and CD4 specificities went missing.

This CDR3 spans 12 amino acids. Trimming cost V 5 bases and J 11 bases, with 14 bases left between them. The V gene's germline CDR1 is MDHEN and CDR2 SYDVKM. The chain recombines TRBV28 with TRBJ2-3; D possibly uses TRBD1 or TRBD2 (5 bases each). The sequenced sample consisted of whole blood. The TCR sequence derives from an adult who was a healthcare worker with PCR-confirmed SARS-CoV-2 infection or an uninfected control (not recorded which). CDR3 nucleotide sequence: TGTGCCAGCAGTCCGGACTGGGGCAAGCAGTATTTT. Amino acids: CASSPDWGKQYF.